The next 18 T cell receptor beta chains were all read from a single sample in a study of blood T cell repertoires in COVID-19. Sequencing used immunoSEQ multiplex PCR; TCRdb keeps in-frame clones, though not all of them. Of roughly 220,000 clones in the sample, around 80% were seen once. Specimen: peripheral blood. The source is a woman aged 40 to 50 who had recovered from COVID-19.

The count of this clone is one. V and J are TRBV6-5 and TRBJ1-4; TRBD1 matches at 12 bases. Unmatched junction bases numbered 6, after V lost 0 bases and J lost 10 bases. This CDR3 has 16 amino acids. Germline CDR1 reads MNHEY; CDR2 reads SVGAGI. CDR3 sequence reads: CASSYSVGQGATKLFF. DNA of the CDR3: TGTGCCAGCAGTTACTCAGTGGGACAGGGGGCAACAAAACTGTTTTTT.

This rearrangement joins TRBV12-3 or TRBV12-4 to TRBJ1-1, with 7 positions matching TRBD1. With 6 bases clipped from V and 8 bases from J, the junction kept 9 bases outside the gene matches. This CDR3 comprises 13 residues. The DNA for the CDR3 is TGTGCCAGCAGGCGTTCAGGGGGGCAGGAAGCTTTCTTT. It encodes CASRRSGGQEAFF.

The gene calls are TRBV2 and TRBJ2-4, with 8 bases matching TRBD1. This CDR3 has 16 residues. Germline lookup yields CDR1 SNHLY and CDR2 FYNNEI. V lost 5 bases, J lost 1 base, and 7 bases stayed unmatched. The DNA for the CDR3 is TGTGCCAGCAGTCCTCAGGGGGCATTGGCCAAAAACATTCAGTACTTC. It codes for CASSPQGALAKNIQYF.

The rearrangement uses TRBV27 and TRBJ2-3; possible D gene TRBD1, 5 bases. The V and J ends lost 2 bases and 6 bases respectively, with 18 bases between them. This CDR3 has 16 amino acids. CDR1 and CDR2 from the germline V gene are MNHEY and SMNVEV (reference sequence). This CDR3 reads CASSLTRGRNRDTQYF. CDR3 coding DNA: TGTGCCAGCAGTTTAACAAGGGGTCGAAACAGGGATACGCAGTATTTT.

The chain employs TRBV19 and TRBJ2-1; 7 bases match TRBD1. Trimming cost V 4 bases and J 4 bases; bases outside gene matches: 13. CDR3 length equals 17 residues. In germline, CDR1 is LNHDA, CDR2 SQIVND (reference sequence). In DNA form, the CDR3 reads TGTGCCAGTAGTACCCTCCTTAGGACAGGAATATACAATGAGCAGTTCTTC. It translates to CASSTLLRTGIYNEQFF. The entire variable domain, with the rest obtained from reference TRBV19 and TRBJ2-1, is as follows: DGGITQSPKYLFRKEGQNVTLSCEQNLNHDAMYWYRQDPGQGLRLIYYSQIVNDFQKGDIAEGYSVSREKKESFPLTVTSAQKNPTAFYLCASSTLLRTGIYNEQFFGPGTRLTVL.

The chain carries TRBV9 and TRBJ2-5, with TRBD2 as a possible D gene (5 bases). CDR3 length: 14 amino acids. Trimming took off 3 bases at V and 5 bases at J, with 14 bases between the two ends. Per the germline V gene, CDR1 is SGDLS and CDR2 is YYNGEE. The CDR3 DNA reads as TGTGCCAGCAGCGCTACTCGGGGTGGGGAGACCCAGTACTTC. Protein product: CASSATRGGETQYF.

This chain connects TRBV6-5 to TRBJ2-3; a weak D match, TRBD2 (5 bases). The CDR3 is 15 amino acids. V lost 6 bases to trimming and J lost 0 bases, with 13 bases between them. The germline CDR1 and CDR2 sequences are MNHEY and SVGAGI. This CDR3 reads CASRTTDSSTDTQYF. DNA of the CDR3: TGTGCCAGCAGGACAACGGACTCTAGCACAGATACGCAGTATTTT.

V is TRBV6-2 or TRBV6-3 and J is TRBJ2-7; D unresolved. Trimming shortened V by 4 bases and J by 4 bases, and 11 bases separated the two germline ends. The CDR3 loop spans 13 amino acids. Germline values: CDR1 MNHEY, CDR2 SVGEGT. The CDR3: CASSLLGIYEQYF. In nucleotides, the CDR3 is TGTGCCAGCAGTTTACTTGGTATATACGAGCAGTACTTC.

The rearrangement joins TRBV4-2 to TRBJ2-5; 7 nucleotides align to TRBD1. Per germline, CDR1 LGHNA and CDR2 YNFKEQ. The CDR3 contains 20 residues. Unmatched junction bases numbered 20, after V lost 4 bases and J lost 0 bases. The CDR3 loop reads CASSPTLGERQGNYQETQYF. The CDR3 coding sequence is TGTGCCAGCAGCCCTACACTCGGTGAAAGACAGGGTAATTACCAAGAGACCCAGTACTTC.

The CDR3 nucleotides are TGTGCCAGCAGCTTAGGGCTAGATCGTGAGCAGTTCTTC. It specifies CASSLGLDREQFF. V gene TRBV7-2 combines with J gene TRBJ2-1, with no clear D. This CDR3 has 13 residues. Trimming shortened V by 1 base and J by 9 bases, and 10 bases separated the two germline ends. CDR1 is SGHTA and CDR2 is FQGNSA in the germline V gene.

V gene TRBV6-6 combines with J gene TRBJ2-4; D unclear. V dropped 5 bases and J dropped 3 bases, with 17 bases sitting between them. Germline CDR1 MNHNY, CDR2 SVGAGI (reference sequence). This CDR3 comprises 16 residues. The CDR3, as DNA: TGTGCCAGCAGTCCCGACTCCGCTTCTGGCAAAAACATTCAGTACTTC. It encodes CASSPDSASGKNIQYF.

The CDR3 nucleotides read TGTGCCAGCAGTCCGGGGGTCTCTTACCTCTCTGGAAACACCATATATTTT. It encodes CASSPGVSYLSGNTIYF. The rearrangement uses TRBV28 and TRBJ1-3; possible D gene TRBD1, 5 bases. With 5 bases removed from V and 0 bases from J, the gap between germline ends came to 17 bases. The CDR3 covers 17 residues. CDR1 MDHEN and CDR2 SYDVKM come from the germline V gene. Full variable domain (outside the CDR3, taken from reference TRBV28 and TRBJ1-3): DVKVTQSSRYLVKRTGEKVFLECVQDMDHENMFWYRQDPGLGLRLIYFSYDVKMKEKGDIPEGYSVSREKKERFSLILESASTNQTSMYLCASSPGVSYLSGNTIYFGEGSWLTVV.

The chain combines TRBV3-1 (or the pseudogene TRBV3-2) with TRBJ1-1, with 7 nucleotides matching TRBD1. Germline V gene data show CDR1 as LGHDT and CDR2 as YNNKEL (reference sequence). V dropped 4 bases and J dropped 4; count of bases not matched to a gene: 0. CDR3 length: 12 residues. DNA of the CDR3: TGTGCCAGCAGCCGACAGGGCACTGAAGCTTTCTTT. The encoded protein is CASSRQGTEAFF.

V and J are TRBV19 and TRBJ1-5, with D hard to call. Trimming removed 0 bases at V and 3 bases at J, with 12 bases between. From germline, CDR1 is LNHDA and CDR2 SQIVND (reference sequence). This CDR3 is 16 amino acids long. The CDR3 loop is CASSIDRGQLNQPQHF. For the CDR3, the DNA is TGTGCCAGTAGTATAGATCGAGGTCAGCTCAATCAGCCCCAGCATTTT.

The chain combines TRBV5-1 with TRBJ2-1; a weak D match, TRBD2 (6 bases). CDR1 is SGHRS and CDR2 is YFSETQ in the germline V gene. The CDR3 covers 15 residues. V was clipped by 0 bases and J by 2 bases, with 9 bases between them. This CDR3 is CASSLESGAYNEQFF. CDR3 nucleotide sequence: TGCGCCAGCAGCTTGGAGTCGGGGGCCTACAATGAGCAGTTCTTC.

V and J are TRBV18 and TRBJ2-3; 14 nucleotides match TRBD2. Unmatched junction bases numbered 10, after V lost 3 bases and J lost 5 bases. Germline V gene sequence: CDR1 KGHSH, CDR2 LQKENI. The CDR3 runs to 18 residues. In DNA form, the CDR3 reads TGTGCCAGCTCACCCAACGAACACGGACTAGCGGGGGGAGATACGCAGTATTTT. Amino acid sequence: CASSPNEHGLAGGDTQYF.

The V call is TRBV18, the J call TRBJ2-7, with TRBD2 matching over 7 bases. Germline CDR1 and CDR2: KGHSH and LQKENI. With 2 bases clipped from V and 1 base from J, the junction kept 8 bases outside the gene matches. This CDR3 contains 16 residues. This CDR3 reads CASSPSGRVTSYEQYF. CDR3 nucleotide sequence: TGTGCCAGCTCACCATCTGGGAGGGTCACGTCCTACGAGCAGTACTTC.

This clone was seen a few times. The gene calls are TRBV7-9 and TRBJ1-2; D gene uncertain. This CDR3 is 11 amino acids long. Germline V lookup: CDR1 SEHNR, CDR2 FQNEAQ (reference sequence). The V gene lost 3 bases and the J gene lost 8 bases, with 7 bases spanning the gap. The CDR3 region has the DNA TGTGCCAGCAGCTTGGTCGGGGGCTACACCTTC. It specifies CASSLVGGYTF.